A selection of T cell receptor beta chains follows, all from one sample in a study of T cell changes during pregnancy in multiple sclerosis. Assay: immunoSEQ multiplex PCR; the TCRdb copy retains only in-frame clones and omits some. The table shows tens of thousands of clones, with about nine tenths occurring only once. The material was CD4+ T cells from peripheral blood mononuclear cells, obtained after pregnancy. These receptors came from a female donor in good health, enrolled as a control in a pregnancy study. Both conserved end residues are part of each CDR3. D genes are given only for firm matches. A row's size may be missing; if present it is once, few, many or a size class.

d_gene: .
abundance: .
v_gene: TRBV28
j_gene: TRBJ1-6
CDR3aa: CASSYRTGTFNSPLHF
CDR3nt: TGTGCCAGCAGTTATCGAACAGGGACCTTTAATTCACCCCTCCACTTT

d_gene: .
abundance: .
v_gene: TRBV7-3
j_gene: TRBJ2-1
CDR3aa: CASSLAMGAGEQFF
CDR3nt: TGTGCCAGCAGCTTAGCAATGGGGGCGGGTGAGCAGTTCTTC

d_gene: .
abundance: .
v_gene: TRBV11-3
j_gene: TRBJ2-2
CDR3aa: CASSLIRDSGELFF
CDR3nt: TGTGCCAGCAGCTTAATTCGGGATTCAGGGGAGCTGTTTTTT

d_gene: .
abundance: .
v_gene: TRBV7-2
j_gene: TRBJ2-1
CDR3aa: CASSFSLGVEQFF
CDR3nt: TGTGCCAGCAGCTTTAGTCTCGGGGTTGAGCAGTTCTTC

d_gene: .
abundance: .
v_gene: TRBV7-9
j_gene: TRBJ1-2
CDR3aa: CASSLPGRERYGYTF
CDR3nt: TGTGCCAGCAGCTTACCCGGCAGGGAACGTTATGGCTACACCTTC

d_gene: .
abundance: .
v_gene: TRBV7-9
j_gene: TRBJ1-3
CDR3aa: CASSLDRNTIYF
CDR3nt: TGTGCCAGCAGCCTTGACAGAAACACCATATATTTT

d_gene: .
abundance: once
v_gene: TRBV7-2
j_gene: TRBJ1-6
CDR3aa: CASSLVGGLESPLHF
CDR3nt: TGTGCCAGCAGCTTAGTTGGGGGCTTAGAGTCACCCCTCCACTTT

d_gene: .
abundance: .
v_gene: TRBV9
j_gene: TRBJ2-5
CDR3aa: CASSVSDQETQYF
CDR3nt: TGTGCCAGCAGCGTATCAGACCAAGAGACCCAGTACTTC

d_gene: .
abundance: few
v_gene: TRBV4-2
j_gene: TRBJ1-3
CDR3aa: CASSHLRGGLANTIYF
CDR3nt: TGTGCCAGCAGCCATCTTAGGGGGGGTTTGGCGAACACCATATATTTT

d_gene: TRBD2
abundance: .
v_gene: TRBV2
j_gene: TRBJ2-1
CDR3aa: CASSTTGAKTSGIHEQFF
CDR3nt: TGTGCCAGCAGTACGACAGGGGCTAAGACTAGCGGGATACATGAGCAGTTCTTC

d_gene: .
abundance: .
v_gene: TRBV28
j_gene: TRBJ1-1
CDR3aa: CASSTQGLNTEAFF
CDR3nt: TGTGCCAGCAGTACTCAGGGCCTGAACACTGAAGCTTTCTTT

d_gene: .
abundance: .
v_gene: TRBV20-1
j_gene: TRBJ2-7
CDR3aa: CSAPHRDEQYF
CDR3nt: TGCAGTGCGCCTCACAGGGACGAGCAGTACTTC

d_gene: .
abundance: .
v_gene: TRBV2
j_gene: TRBJ1-6
CDR3aa: CASSGDSGSAGGSPLHF
CDR3nt: TGTGCCAGCAGTGGAGACTCCGGGTCCGCCGGTGGTTCACCCCTCCACTTT

d_gene: .
abundance: .
v_gene: TRBV7-9
j_gene: TRBJ1-2
CDR3aa: CASSPTPGGGYTF
CDR3nt: TGTGCCAGCAGCCCTACCCCGGGGGGTGGCTACACCTTC

d_gene: .
abundance: .
v_gene: TRBV13
j_gene: TRBJ2-7
CDR3aa: CASSYYSPVRYEQYF
CDR3nt: TGTGCCAGCAGCTACTACTCCCCAGTGCGGTACGAGCAGTACTTC

d_gene: TRBD1
abundance: .
v_gene: TRBV2
j_gene: TRBJ2-7
CDR3aa: CASNPDRGNTYEQYF
CDR3nt: TGTGCCAGCAATCCAGACAGGGGTAACACCTACGAGCAGTACTTC

d_gene: .
abundance: .
v_gene: TRBV27
j_gene: TRBJ2-1
CDR3aa: CASSLKGPRTNEQFF
CDR3nt: TGTGCCAGCAGTTTAAAGGGCCCACGGACTAATGAGCAGTTCTTC

d_gene: .
abundance: .
v_gene: TRBV2
j_gene: TRBJ2-3
CDR3aa: CATKIRDFTDTQYF
CDR3nt: TGTGCCACCAAAATTAGGGACTTCACAGATACGCAGTATTTT

d_gene: .
abundance: .
v_gene: TRBV11-2
j_gene: TRBJ1-2
CDR3aa: CASSFGGGSVYGYTF
CDR3nt: TGTGCCAGCAGCTTCGGCGGAGGGTCGGTCTATGGCTACACCTTC

d_gene: .
abundance: .
v_gene: TRBV5-4
j_gene: TRBJ1-6
CDR3aa: CASSLEGGSSYNSPLHF
CDR3nt: TGTGCCAGCAGCTTGGAAGGAGGCAGCTCCTATAATTCACCCCTCCACTTT

d_gene: TRBD2
abundance: .
v_gene: TRBV28
j_gene: TRBJ2-2
CDR3aa: CASSQGLAGGSGELFF
CDR3nt: TGTGCCAGCAGCCAAGGACTAGCGGGGGGGTCCGGGGAGCTGTTTTTT

d_gene: .
abundance: .
v_gene: TRBV18
j_gene: TRBJ1-3
CDR3aa: CASSPEVQGSGNTIYF
CDR3nt: TGTGCCAGCTCACCGGAAGTCCAGGGCTCTGGAAACACCATATATTTT

d_gene: TRBD2
abundance: .
v_gene: TRBV5-4
j_gene: TRBJ2-3
CDR3aa: CAACGGRATDTQYF
CDR3nt: TGTGCCGCCTGTGGGGGGAGGGCCACAGATACGCAGTATTTT

d_gene: .
abundance: once
v_gene: TRBV18
j_gene: TRBJ2-3
CDR3aa: CASSSVISGTDTQYF
CDR3nt: TGTGCCAGCTCATCCGTCATTTCGGGCACAGATACGCAGTATTTT

d_gene: TRBD2
abundance: .
v_gene: TRBV11-2
j_gene: TRBJ2-3
CDR3aa: CASRIASRLAGIDTQYF
CDR3nt: TGTGCCAGCAGGATAGCTTCCCGACTAGCGGGAATCGATACGCAGTATTTT

d_gene: TRBD2
abundance: few
v_gene: TRBV7-9
j_gene: TRBJ2-1
CDR3aa: CASSLATSGDEQFF
CDR3nt: TGTGCCAGCAGCTTAGCCACTAGCGGGGACGAGCAGTTCTTC

d_gene: .
abundance: .
v_gene: TRBV5-4
j_gene: TRBJ2-1
CDR3aa: CASSLAAGKANEQFF
CDR3nt: TGTGCCAGCAGCTTGGCGGCGGGGAAGGCTAATGAGCAGTTCTTC

d_gene: .
abundance: .
v_gene: TRBV5-1
j_gene: TRBJ2-7
CDR3aa: CASSFSSGDEQYF
CDR3nt: TGCGCCAGCAGCTTCAGCTCCGGGGACGAGCAGTACTTC

d_gene: TRBD1
abundance: .
v_gene: TRBV7-9
j_gene: TRBJ2-7
CDR3aa: CASSFGPGGYEQYF
CDR3nt: TGTGCCAGCAGCTTTGGGCCAGGGGGCTACGAGCAGTACTTC

d_gene: TRBD1
abundance: .
v_gene: TRBV6-6
j_gene: TRBJ1-6
CDR3aa: CASSDRGPYNSPLHF
CDR3nt: TGTGCCAGCTCCGACAGGGGCCCCTATAATTCACCCCTCCACTTT

d_gene: .
abundance: .
v_gene: TRBV11-2
j_gene: TRBJ1-5
CDR3aa: CASSSSAQHF
CDR3nt: TGTGCCAGCAGCTCTTCTGCCCAGCATTTT

d_gene: TRBD2
abundance: .
v_gene: TRBV18
j_gene: TRBJ2-1
CDR3aa: CASSPDYGGGSYNEQFF
CDR3nt: TGTGCCAGCTCACCAGACTACGGGGGGGGATCCTACAATGAGCAGTTCTTC

d_gene: .
abundance: .
v_gene: TRBV9
j_gene: TRBJ2-1
CDR3aa: CASSVVSSNNEQFF
CDR3nt: TGTGCCAGCAGCGTAGTCTCCAGTAACAATGAGCAGTTCTTC

d_gene: TRBD1
abundance: few
v_gene: TRBV2
j_gene: TRBJ1-1
CDR3aa: CASGGDREAFF
CDR3nt: TGTGCCAGCGGGGGGGACAGGGAAGCTTTCTTT

d_gene: TRBD2
abundance: once
v_gene: TRBV7-9
j_gene: TRBJ2-3
CDR3aa: CASSTRPGTSGNTDTQYF
CDR3nt: TGTGCCAGCAGCACCCGGCCTGGGACTAGCGGGAACACAGATACGCAGTATTTT

d_gene: TRBD1
abundance: .
v_gene: TRBV10-2
j_gene: TRBJ1-2
CDR3aa: CASSEGQGYYGYTF
CDR3nt: TGCGCCAGCAGTGAGGGACAGGGATACTATGGCTACACCTTC

d_gene: TRBD2
abundance: .
v_gene: TRBV11-3
j_gene: TRBJ2-1
CDR3aa: CASSASSGGYNEQFF
CDR3nt: TGTGCCAGCAGCGCCTCTAGCGGGGGCTACAATGAGCAGTTCTTC

d_gene: TRBD1
abundance: .
v_gene: TRBV19
j_gene: TRBJ2-5
CDR3aa: CASSSQGVQETQYF
CDR3nt: TGTGCCAGTAGTAGCCAGGGGGTACAAGAGACCCAGTACTTC

d_gene: TRBD2
abundance: .
v_gene: TRBV28
j_gene: TRBJ2-6
CDR3aa: CASSPPGGGSGRANVLTF
CDR3nt: TGTGCCAGCAGTCCCCCGGGGGGGGGTTCGGGCAGGGCCAACGTCCTGACTTTC

d_gene: TRBD1
abundance: once
v_gene: TRBV14
j_gene: TRBJ1-6
CDR3aa: CASSQATRGRGNSPLHF
CDR3nt: TGTGCCAGCAGCCAAGCAACAAGGGGGCGCGGAAATTCACCCCTCCACTTT

d_gene: TRBD1
abundance: .
v_gene: TRBV5-4
j_gene: TRBJ2-7
CDR3aa: CASSLGSSTGGYEQYF
CDR3nt: TGTGCCAGCAGCTTGGGGTCCTCGACAGGGGGATACGAGCAGTACTTC

d_gene: .
abundance: .
v_gene: TRBV9
j_gene: TRBJ1-1
CDR3aa: CASSVPDSDRMNTEAFF
CDR3nt: TGTGCCAGCAGCGTCCCGGACAGTGACAGGATGAACACTGAAGCTTTCTTT

d_gene: .
abundance: once
v_gene: TRBV5-1
j_gene: TRBJ2-5
CDR3aa: CASSLGAIQETQYF
CDR3nt: TGCGCCAGCAGCTTGGGCGCGATCCAAGAGACCCAGTACTTC

d_gene: .
abundance: .
v_gene: TRBV7-8
j_gene: TRBJ2-1
CDR3aa: CASSPGSYNEQFF
CDR3nt: TGTGCCAGCAGTCCGGGTTCCTACAATGAGCAGTTCTTC

d_gene: .
abundance: .
v_gene: TRBV18
j_gene: TRBJ2-7
CDR3aa: CASSPEARGHEQYF
CDR3nt: TGTGCCAGCTCACCGGAAGCGCGGGGCCACGAGCAGTACTTC

d_gene: .
abundance: .
v_gene: TRBV28
j_gene: TRBJ1-2
CDR3aa: CASRSYSGQQGYTF
CDR3nt: TGTGCCAGCAGAAGCTACAGCGGACAGCAAGGCTACACCTTC

d_gene: TRBD2
abundance: .
v_gene: TRBV19
j_gene: TRBJ2-5
CDR3aa: CASGTRAGAWETQYF
CDR3nt: TGTGCCTCCGGGACGAGGGCGGGAGCTTGGGAGACCCAGTACTTC

d_gene: .
abundance: once
v_gene: TRBV25-1
j_gene: TRBJ2-3
CDR3aa: CASSRGLTDTQYF
CDR3nt: TGTGCCAGCAGTAGGGGCCTCACAGATACGCAGTATTTT

d_gene: TRBD1
abundance: .
v_gene: TRBV29-1
j_gene: TRBJ1-4
CDR3aa: CSVGPTGDNEKLFF
CDR3nt: TGCAGCGTTGGTCCCACAGGGGATAATGAAAAACTGTTTTTT

d_gene: TRBD2
abundance: .
v_gene: TRBV6-4
j_gene: TRBJ2-2
CDR3aa: CASSELAGSTGELFF
CDR3nt: TGTGCCAGCAGTGAACTAGCGGGCAGTACCGGGGAGCTGTTTTTT

d_gene: .
abundance: once
v_gene: TRBV4-2
j_gene: TRBJ2-2
CDR3aa: CASSQERSKVRELFF
CDR3nt: TGTGCCAGCAGCCAAGAGCGCTCCAAAGTGAGGGAGCTGTTTTTT

d_gene: .
abundance: .
v_gene: TRBV28
j_gene: TRBJ1-1
CDR3aa: CASTISGQGSTEAFF
CDR3nt: TGTGCCAGCACCATTAGTGGCCAGGGGAGCACTGAAGCTTTCTTT

d_gene: .
abundance: .
v_gene: TRBV10-2
j_gene: TRBJ1-3
CDR3aa: CASRETSSGNTIYF
CDR3nt: TGCGCCAGCAGGGAGACTTCCTCTGGAAACACCATATATTTT

d_gene: .
abundance: .
v_gene: TRBV4-2
j_gene: TRBJ2-1
CDR3aa: CASSQDLNEQFF
CDR3nt: TGTGCCAGCAGCCAAGATCTCAATGAGCAGTTCTTC

d_gene: .
abundance: .
v_gene: TRBV5-6
j_gene: TRBJ1-2
CDR3aa: CASSSQAYGYTF
CDR3nt: TGTGCCAGCAGCTCACAGGCCTATGGCTACACCTTC